This T cell receptor (beta chain) appears in the sequencing data of a study of T cell repertoires in cytomegalovirus infection. The study, taken as a whole, reports: Clonotype analysis showed dominance of the ex vivo response by HLA-C-restricted CMV-specific TCR beta clonotypes. Identification of carriers of CMV plus the relevant HLA was performed using cumulative public TCR beta family frequency.

V was trimmed by 9 bases and J by 7 bases, leaving 25 bases between them. There are 16 residues in the CDR3. Germline V CDR1 and CDR2: LNHDA, SQIVND (reference sequence). As for this clonotype: The antigen is unknown.

From the reads, TCRdb called clonotypes with MiXCR, one entry per CDR3 protein. Counted here are 700,000 to 850,000 distinct CDR3 sequences, approximately 32% occurring once; the ten biggest clones make up 9.5% to 15%. This chain uses TRBV19 with TRBJ1-5; D is possibly TRBD1 (6 bases). The material sequenced was cultured CD8+ T cells from PBMCs, taken from culture after CMV antigen stimulation. The sequence came from a human donor in good health (CMV status not recorded). Some clones in this sample may be carry-over from other donors' samples. The CDR3 spells CASGYRDTPSGQPQHF. CDR3 coding DNA: TGTGCCAGCGGGTACCGGGACACCCCAAGTGGGCAGCCCCAGCATTTT.